This T cell receptor beta chain was sequenced for a study of long-term antiretroviral therapy in people with HIV. Study observations and caveats: The study found narrower CDR3 length ranges in HIV repertoires than in controls.

Participants living with HIV all received treatment in the United States. The study used samples holding about 0.95-10 million cryopreserved PBMC before DNA extraction. This clone was detected only once. Its antigen is currently unknown. Investigators performed immunoSEQ version v3.0 at survey level. Per-sample targets for sequencing were about 40,000-55,000 T-cell genomes. Assay: immunoSEQ multiplex PCR; the TCRdb copy retains only in-frame clones and omits some. The repertoire holds under 35,000 clones, 94% seen once, with 3.5% to 4.5% in the top ten. Specimen: unsorted PBMCs, collected approximately 5 years after starting antiretroviral therapy. The clonotype originates from a woman aged 45 to 65 with HIV.

The CDR3 loop reads CASSSVAGGETQYF. For the CDR3, the DNA is TGTGCCAGCAGCTCCGTAGCGGGGGGTGAGACCCAGTACTTC. This chain links TRBV7-9 with TRBJ2-5, with 10 bases matching TRBD2. CDR3 length: 14 amino acids. CDR1 and CDR2 from the germline V gene are SEHNR and FQNEAQ (reference sequence). Unmatched junction bases numbered 4, after V lost 4 bases and J lost 5 bases.